This TCR beta chain emerged from a study of T cell clonality in common variable immunodeficiency. Overall study results and limits: TCRbeta clonality was increased in CVID versus healthy controls. Fewer deletions and N-nucleotide insertions were reportedly seen in common variable immunodeficiency TCR beta sequences.

CDR3 length: 15 amino acids. CDR1 and CDR2 from the germline V gene are KGHSH and LQKENI. Between the trimmed V and J ends, which lost 1 base and 5 bases, there was a span of 13 bases. This clone was counted many times. Its cognate antigen is unknown. Read coverage stops 3 residues before the CDR3 terminus; the germline J gene supplies the remainder. Here immunoSEQ multiplex PCR was the method, and the copy in TCRdb shows in-frame clones only, minus some. The sample shows approximately 30,000 clones, none of them appearing just once. Diagnosis required reduced IgG, IgA and/or IgM with specific antibody deficiency. CVID subjects were around 16 female and under 35 male, aged about 9 to 65.

This TCR derives from a human donor with common variable immunodeficiency. The sample was peripheral blood mononuclear cells. The chain recombines TRBV18 with TRBJ2-3, with a possible D match to TRBD2 (5 bases). Partial CDR3 DNA: TGTGCCAGCTCACCACAGGGTAGGGCGGGAGATACG. As protein: CASSPQGRAGDT. The entire CDR3 protein reads CASSPQGRAGDTQYF.